These 7 T cell receptor beta chains were all obtained from the same sample, sequenced in a study of blood T cell repertoires in COVID-19. Libraries were prepared by immunoSEQ multiplex PCR; TCRdb keeps only in-frame clonotypes and omits some of them. The data contain around 310,000 clones, about 91% of them singletons. The sequencing input was PBMCs or T cells enriched from blood (not recorded which). The receptors stem from a woman in her forties who had recovered from COVID-19.

V usage is TRBV27 and J usage is TRBJ1-2, with D possibly being TRBD1 (5 bases). The CDR3 is 12 amino acids. With 3 bases removed from V and 8 bases from J, the gap between germline ends came to 10 bases. The V gene's germline CDR1 is MNHEY and CDR2 SMNVEV (reference sequence). CDR3 nucleotides: TGTGCCAGCAGTTTCACAGGTGTGGGCTACACCTTC. Protein product: CASSFTGVGYTF.

With respect to this clone: This sample includes further DNA sequences coding for the same CDR3. The V call is TRBV9, the J call TRBJ2-5; 7 bases match TRBD1. J lost 4 bases, V lost 2 bases, and 2 bases had no gene match. This CDR3 spans 13 amino acids. The germline V gene encodes CDR1 SGDLS and CDR2 YYNGEE. CDR3 region: CASSVAGGETQYF. DNA of the CDR3: TGTGCCAGCAGCGTGGCAGGGGGAGAGACCCAGTACTTC.

The chain carries TRBV27 and TRBJ2-5, with no clear D. The CDR3 has 13 residues. CDR1 and CDR2 (germline): MNHEY, SMNVEV (reference sequence). Trimming removed 2 bases at V and 2 bases at J, with 6 bases between. CDR3 loop: CASSLGQQETQYF. The DNA of the CDR3 is TGTGCCAGCAGTTTAGGGCAGCAAGAGACCCAGTACTTC.

This clone was observed a single time. The chain recombines TRBV27 with TRBJ2-3, with D unresolved. Germline V CDR1 and CDR2: MNHEY, SMNVEV (reference sequence). Trimming took 5 bases from V and 4 from J, leaving 7 bases between them. CDR3 size: 12 residues. CDR3 DNA sequence: TGTGCCAGCAGTGATCGCGCAGATACGCAGTATTTT. This encodes CASSDRADTQYF.

The rearrangement uses TRBV12-5 and TRBJ2-2, with TRBD1 matching 7 bases. The CDR3 contains 19 residues. Per the germline V gene, CDR1 is LGHNT and CDR2 is FRNRAP. Losses at the gene ends were 1 base for V and 3 bases for J; bases not matched to a gene: 14. For the CDR3, the DNA is TGTGCTAGTGGTTTGGCTTTTCTGACAGGGTCCGGCGACACCGGGGAGCTGTTTTTT. This sequence encodes CASGLAFLTGSGDTGELFF.

This chain uses TRBV3-1 (or the pseudogene TRBV3-2) with TRBJ2-5; 8 nucleotides align to TRBD1. This CDR3 has 17 residues. V trimming: 8 bases; J trimming: 1 base; junction bases outside the gene matches: 15. Germline V gene data show CDR1 as LGHDT and CDR2 as YNNKEL (reference sequence). The CDR3 region has the DNA TGTGCCAGCTGCCGGGCCGCCGGACAGGGCATCCAAGAGACCCAGTACTTC. Its translation: CASCRAAGQGIQETQYF.

The J gene is TRBJ2-2, the V gene TRBV7-2; D ambiguous. Trimming cost V 1 base and J 3 bases, with 6 bases left between them. Per germline, CDR1 SGHTA and CDR2 FQGNSA. The CDR3 totals 14 residues. The CDR3 coding sequence is TGTGCCAGCAGCTTAGTACAGCACACCGGGGAGCTGTTTTTT. Protein product: CASSLVQHTGELFF.